This T cell receptor beta chain originates from a study of T-cell reconstitution after alpha-beta-depleted transplantation in children. The study's findings and limits: Once a year had passed after transplant, T-cell counts and diversity came mostly from newly produced T cells. Some patients showed high day-60 TCRbeta diversity, which derived from surviving recipient T cells and thymic progenitors. About two months after transplant, alpha-beta T cells reportedly came from several hundred expanded graft clones.

The table lists this clonotype with many counts. Its antigen remains unknown. Unique molecular identifiers were used to barcode this TCRbeta library. TCRdb independently ran MiXCR on the PCR reads; one entry per CDR3 protein. The data hold tens of thousands of distinct CDR3 sequences, with about 14% observed a single time. The source is a male patient between 2 and 15 years old who had a stem cell transplant for acute lymphoblastic leukemia, so the T cells may come from the graft donor. This specimen consisted of PBMCs, mostly from graft donor cells, obtained 180 days after TCRalphabeta/CD19-depleted stem cell transplant.

CDR3 in DNA: TGCGCCAGCAGCCAAGATCTGGGCAGGGCGAACACTGAAGCTTTCTTT. Translated, it gives CASSQDLGRANTEAFF. The chain combines TRBV4-3 with TRBJ1-1; perhaps TRBD1 as D (5 bases). The germline V gene encodes CDR1 LGHNA and CDR2 YSLEER. The V end lost 0 bases, the J end lost 1 base, and 12 bases lay between the germline ends. The CDR3 contains 16 residues.